This T cell receptor beta chain was sequenced during a study of T cells after posttransplantation cyclophosphamide. Only in-frame clones appear in the TCRdb table, and some are missing; sequencing was by immunoSEQ multiplex PCR. The sample is made up of about 38,000 clones, none counted only once. This clone was picked up many times. CDR1 and CDR2 (germline): LGHNA, YSLEER. The trim removed 0 bases at V and 7 bases at J, leaving 11 bases unmatched. The CDR3 has 17 amino acids. The sequencing sample was made of PBMCs. The receptor comes from a man aged 45-60 years in good health, CMV-negative, and a related stem cell transplant donor. The rearrangement joins TRBV4-3 to TRBJ1-4, with 7 positions matching TRBD1. CDR3 in DNA: TGCGCCAGCAGCCAAGACCTCGGGACAGAAGTGGGTGAAAAACTGTTTTTT. Protein: CASSQDLGTEVGEKLFF.